This paragraph covers one TCR beta chain sequence. This clone came up once. This clone's antigen is unknown. Within one base of it there is no much larger clone, and no base qualities were kept. Libraries were constructed by the immunoSEQ multiplex PCR assay. In its TCRdb copy, this immuneACCESS table keeps in-frame sequences only and misses some clones. Where compared with another copy, unresolved V genes explain less than half of these, and the others have no known cause. The sample contains under 90,000 clones, roughly 92% of them found a single time. 3% to 4% of the sample belongs to the ten largest clones. The entry originates in a study of T cell changes during pregnancy in multiple sclerosis (dated by TCRdb to the late 2010s). With respect to the entire study: In women with multiple sclerosis, the researchers looked at how the T cell repertoire shifted as pregnancy progressed.

Taken from cysteine to phenylalanine, the CDR3 has 15 residues. This entry keeps only the CDR3 DNA: 45 bases, framed from base 1. V is pruned by 5 bases and J by 6 bases, leaving 8 bases of the junction without a gene match. The germline V gene (reference sequence) sets CDR1 to SEHNR and CDR2 to FQNEAQ. The sample here was peripheral blood, taken after pregnancy. The receptor was derived from a female donor in good health, enrolled as a control in a pregnancy study. Rearrangement joined TRBV7-9 to TRBJ1-4, and 8 bases in between align with TRBD1. CDR3 sequence: CASSLNRGSDEKLFF. The nucleotide sequence is given as TGTGCCAGCAGCCTAAACAGGGGGTCGGATGAAAAACTGTTTTTT.